Following are 31 T cell receptor beta chains from one sample sequenced in a study of blood T cells in healthy people across ages. The second PCR ran roughly 6 to 11 cycles with a sample-barcoded 5' primer and J-beta primers. MiXCR, run by TCRdb on the 5' RACE reads, gives a single entry per CDR3 protein. This sample has hundreds of thousands of distinct CDR3 sequences, with about three fifths found just once. Sequencing was carried out using blood. These receptors all stem from a man younger than 45 in good health.

This clonotype was detected ten times or more. The gene calls are TRBV4-2 and TRBJ2-5; D call uncertain. The length of the CDR3 is 15 residues. Trimming took off 0 bases at V and 5 bases at J, with 13 bases between the two ends. Germline loops: CDR1 LGHNA, CDR2 YNFKEQ. CDR3 bases: TGTGCCAGCAGCCAAGATCGAGAGCGTATTGAGACCCAGTACTTC. This translates into CASSQDRERIETQYF.

The V and J genes are TRBV27 and TRBJ2-2; the match to TRBD2 covers 8 bases. After removal of 8 bases from V and 3 bases from J, the junction contained 5 bases not matched to a gene. The CDR3 spans 14 residues. Germline values: CDR1 MNHEY, CDR2 SMNVEV (reference sequence). The CDR3 bases are TGTGCCAGCGGCTTAGCGGGGTACACCGGGGAGCTGTTTTTT. It encodes CASGLAGYTGELFF.

This CDR3 is CASSPLSGSTQYF. In DNA form, the CDR3 reads TGTGCCAGCAGCCCCCTTAGCGGGAGTACGCAGTATTTT. This chain connects TRBV7-8 to TRBJ2-3, with TRBD2 matching 9 bases. The CDR3 has 13 residues. Per the germline V gene, CDR1 is SGHVS and CDR2 is FQNEAQ. The V gene end was trimmed by 5 bases and the J gene end by 8 bases; junction bases not matched to a gene: 5.

The chain combines TRBV6-5 with TRBJ2-3; D may be TRBD1 (5 bases). The CDR3 totals 13 residues. Germline V gene sequence: CDR1 MNHEY, CDR2 SVGAGI. Trimming removed 4 bases from V and 6 bases from J, with 11 bases in between. The CDR3: CASSSTWGDTQYF. The CDR3 bases are TGTGCCAGCAGTTCCACCTGGGGCGATACGCAGTATTTT.

This chain links TRBV5-1 with TRBJ1-2; 9 bases are shared with TRBD1. Per the germline V gene, CDR1 is SGHRS and CDR2 is YFSETQ. J gave up 4 bases and V 3 bases, and 4 bases lay outside the gene matches. The CDR3 extends over 14 amino acids. In nucleotides, the CDR3 is TGCGCCAGCAGCTCCACAGGGGGCATCTATGGCTACACCTTC. Protein: CASSSTGGIYGYTF. Using reference TRBV5-1 and TRBJ1-2 for the parts outside the CDR3, the full variable domain is KAGVTQTPRYLIKTRGQQVTLSCSPISGHRSVSWYQQTPGQGLQFLFEYFSETQRNKGNFPGRFSGRQFSNSRSEMNVSTLELGDSALYLCASSSTGGIYGYTFGSGTRLTVV.

CDR3 loop: CASSQVTGNEQFF. The CDR3 bases are TGTGCCAGCAGCCAAGTAACCGGAAATGAGCAGTTCTTC. The rearrangement joins TRBV14 to TRBJ2-1; the D is unclear. V was cut by 1 base and J by 7 bases, with 8 bases left in between. The germline CDR1 and CDR2 sequences are SGHDN and FVKESK. The CDR3 covers 13 residues.

The chain has TRBV10-3 and TRBJ2-7, with D tentatively TRBD1 (5 bases). The length of the CDR3 is 12 residues. V lost 7 bases, J lost 2 bases, and 9 bases lay in between. Germline assignment: CDR1 ENHRY and CDR2 SYGVKD. CDR3 in amino acids: CAITDSPYEQYF. The CDR3 DNA is TGTGCCATCACAGACAGTCCCTACGAGCAGTACTTC.

This clonotype was seen many times. This chain links TRBV7-2 with TRBJ1-2; no reliable D call. V was clipped by 5 bases and J by 2 bases, with 3 bases between them. Looked up from germline, CDR1 is SGHTA and CDR2 is FQGNSA. The CDR3 sequence is 11 residues long. The CDR3 nucleotides are TGTGCCAGCAGCCAGAACTATGGCTACACCTTC. Amino acid sequence: CASSQNYGYTF.

This clonotype was observed a few times. The rearrangement joins TRBV5-1 to TRBJ2-5; 7 bases map to TRBD2. The DNA end is a closer match to TRBJ2-7, so the J assignment may be wrong. Germline CDR1 is SGHRS and CDR2 is YFSETQ. CDR3 length: 13 residues. CDR3 sequence (DNA): TGCGCCAGCAGTGCGGGAGAAACCCTCGAGCAGTACTTC. The encoded protein is CASSAGETLEQYF.

There are a few counts of this clonotype. The chain combines TRBV7-2 with TRBJ2-3; D not resolved. The CDR3 is made up of 14 amino acids. Germline-derived CDR1 and CDR2 are SGHTA and FQGNSA. Trimming took 4 bases from V and 2 from J, leaving 10 bases between them. The DNA for the CDR3 is TGTGCCAGCAGCTATACCTTCGACACAGATACGCAGTATTTT. Encoded protein: CASSYTFDTDTQYF.

The chain links TRBV6-5 to TRBJ1-2; no firm D call. The CDR3 extends over 13 amino acids. Germline values: CDR1 MNHEY, CDR2 SVGAGI. Trimming took off 6 bases at V and 3 bases at J, with 11 bases between the two ends. Here the CDR3 reads CASRRRRDYGYTF. The CDR3 nucleotides read TGTGCCAGCAGACGGCGCAGAGACTATGGCTACACCTTC.

This clonotype was detected only a few times. The gene calls are TRBV9 and TRBJ2-1; possible D gene TRBD2, 7 bases. In germline, CDR1 is SGDLS, CDR2 YYNGEE. The CDR3 covers 19 residues. V dropped 0 bases and J dropped 4 bases, with 23 bases sitting between them. This CDR3 is CASSVGLGSWGGLYNEQFF. The CDR3 DNA is TGTGCCAGCAGCGTAGGATTAGGCTCCTGGGGGGGCTTATACAATGAGCAGTTCTTC.

This chain uses TRBV28 with TRBJ2-5; tentative D call: TRBD2 (7 bases). The germline V gene has CDR1 MDHEN and CDR2 SYDVKM. Trimming removed 4 bases at V and 5 bases at J, with 11 bases between. The CDR3 runs 13 residues. The CDR3 region has the DNA TGTGCCAGCAGTTGGGGGGGGGCTGAGACCCAGTACTTC. Its protein is CASSWGGAETQYF.

J is TRBJ2-7 and V is TRBV7-2, with D possibly TRBD1 on 7 matching bases. V lost 5 bases, J lost 6 bases, and 20 bases lay in between. This CDR3 is 15 amino acids long. Germline V gives CDR1 SGHTA, CDR2 FQGNSA. This CDR3 is CASSPRGGTVGEQYF. CDR3 in DNA: TGTGCCAGCAGCCCAAGAGGCGGGACAGTAGGCGAGCAGTACTTC.

This clonotype occurred once. The chain couples TRBV4-1 to TRBJ1-6; D is undetermined. In germline, CDR1 is MGHRA, CDR2 YSYEKL. The V gene lost 1 base and the J gene lost 7 bases, with 11 bases spanning the gap. This CDR3 has 15 amino acids. The CDR3 nucleotides read TGCGCCAGCAGCCAAGGCCCAGGAAAAAATTCACCCCTCCACTTT. This sequence encodes CASSQGPGKNSPLHF.

This clonotype was counted once. A much larger clone lies a single base off, so this may be a read error. The V gene is TRBV7-2, the J gene TRBJ2-2; D possibly corresponds to TRBD1 (6 bases). Germline CDR1 SGHTA, CDR2 FQGNSA. This CDR3 has 13 amino acids. As DNA, the CDR3 is TGTGCCAGCGGCTTAGACAGGACAGGGGAGCTGTTTTTT. This encodes CASGLDRTGELFF.

Note on this clonotype: A much larger clone lies one base from this, so it may be a read error. This chain joins TRBV6-6 and TRBJ1-1, with no clear D. CDR1 and CDR2 from the germline V gene are MNHNY and SVGAGI (reference sequence). CDR3 size: 11 residues. V was trimmed by 1 base and J by 8 bases, leaving 5 bases between them. The CDR3 loop is CASSYCQEAFF. The CDR3 bases are TGTGCCAGCAGTTACTGTCAGGAAGCTTTCTTT.

The chain recombines TRBV7-8 with TRBJ2-5, with 7 bases lining up with TRBD2. The germline gives CDR1 SGHVS, CDR2 FQNEAQ. The J segment lost 4 bases and the V segment lost 6 bases, leaving 8 bases of the junction unmatched. CDR3 length: 14 residues. The CDR3 DNA reads TGTGCCAGCAGTGGGGGGGTTCTGGGAGAGACCCAGTACTTC. Translated, it gives CASSGGVLGETQYF. The full variable domain, completed using reference TRBV7-8 and TRBJ2-5, is GAGVSQSPRYKVAKRGQDVALRCDPISGHVSLFWYQQALGQGPEFLTYFQNEAQLDKSGLPSDRFFAERPEGSVSTLKIQRTQQEDSAVYLCASSGGVLGETQYFGPGTRLLVL.

This clonotype was detected ten times or more. This sequence joins TRBV6-2 or TRBV6-3 and TRBJ2-7; TRBD2 matches 7 bases. CDR1 is MNHEY and CDR2 is SVGEGT in the germline V gene. The CDR3 spans 14 residues. J was trimmed by 5 bases and V by 2 bases; bases with no gene match: 6. The CDR3 is CASSYAGVGDEQYF. The CDR3, as DNA: TGTGCCAGCAGTTACGCGGGAGTCGGGGACGAGCAGTACTTC.

The chain is built from TRBV12-3 or TRBV12-4 and TRBJ2-1; D is possibly TRBD2 (5 bases). The CDR3 covers 12 residues. Between the trimmed V and J ends, which lost 5 bases and 11 bases, there was a span of 13 bases. The CDR3 is CASSLPWEKQFF. As DNA, the CDR3 is TGTGCCAGCAGTCTACCGTGGGAGAAGCAGTTCTTC.

This clonotype was picked up a small number of times. The CDR3, as DNA: TGTGCCAGCAGCTTCGGACAGGGGAGCAATCAGCCCCAGCATTTT. Its translation: CASSFGQGSNQPQHF. V and J are TRBV3-1 and TRBJ1-5; 9 nucleotides line up with TRBD1. J lost 1 base, V lost 5 bases, and 3 bases had no gene match. CDR1 and CDR2 (germline): LGHDT, YNNKEL (reference sequence). The CDR3 runs to 15 residues.

J is TRBJ1-1 and V is TRBV4-3; 8 positions agree with TRBD1. Germline values: CDR1 LGHNA, CDR2 YSLEER. The CDR3 contains 17 residues. After removal of 4 bases from V and 4 bases from J, the junction contained 14 bases not matched to a gene. In DNA form, the CDR3 reads TGCGCCAGCAGCCTACGGACAGGGAGAGGGTCGGGCACTGAAGCTTTCTTT. Translated, it gives CASSLRTGRGSGTEAFF.

This clonotype was found a few times. V and J are TRBV15 and TRBJ2-1; 7 bases are a match to TRBD2. Per the germline V gene, CDR1 is LNHNV and CDR2 is YYDKDF (reference sequence). The CDR3 length is 16 residues. Trimming took 6 bases from V and 6 from J; bases not matched to a gene: 14. In nucleotides, the CDR3 is TGTGCCACCAGGCATCCGGCAGCGGGGACCCTCAATGAGCAGTTCTTC. Protein product: CATRHPAAGTLNEQFF.

This clonotype was seen only a few times. The chain joins TRBV25-1 to TRBJ2-4; tentative D call: TRBD1 (7 bases). Between the trimmed V and J ends, which lost 2 bases and 13 bases, there was a span of 18 bases. CDR3 length: 14 amino acids. Germline-derived CDR1 and CDR2 are MGHDK and SYGVNS. As DNA, the CDR3 is TGTGCCAGCAGTGAAGGGACAGTACGCGGGGAGCAGTACTTC. Amino acids: CASSEGTVRGEQYF.

The chain carries TRBV7-8 and TRBJ1-5; D remains ambiguous. CDR1 is SGHVS and CDR2 is FQNEAQ in the germline V gene. The V and J ends lost 1 base and 3 bases respectively, with 10 bases between them. The length of the CDR3 is 15 residues. The CDR3 DNA reads TGTGCCAGCAGCTTAGGTTTAAGTTACAATCAGCCCCAGCATTTT. Encoded protein: CASSLGLSYNQPQHF. Using reference TRBV7-8 and TRBJ1-5 for the parts outside the CDR3, the full variable domain is GAGVSQSPRYKVAKRGQDVALRCDPISGHVSLFWYQQALGQGPEFLTYFQNEAQLDKSGLPSDRFFAERPEGSVSTLKIQRTQQEDSAVYLCASSLGLSYNQPQHFGDGTRLSIL.

This clonotype has more than one count but fewer than ten. This chain links TRBV7-2 with TRBJ2-7; either TRBD1 or TRBD2 may fit D (5 bases each). Per germline, CDR1 SGHTA and CDR2 FQGNSA. The CDR3 length is 15 residues. The germline V and J ends were trimmed by 6 bases and 2 bases, with 17 bases remaining between them. The CDR3 DNA sequence: TGTGCCAGCAGAGACAACCCGGGACCCGCCTACGAGCAGTACTTC. Residues: CASRDNPGPAYEQYF. The variable domain in full, completed from reference TRBV7-2 and TRBJ2-7, reads GAGVSQSPSNKVTEKGKDVELRCDPISGHTALYWYRQSLGQGLEFLIYFQGNSAPDKSGLPSDRFSAERTGGSVSTLTIQRTQQEDSAVYLCASRDNPGPAYEQYFGPGTRLTVT.

The J gene is TRBJ2-5, the V gene TRBV20-1; 8 bases map to TRBD2. V shed 4 bases, J shed 12 bases, and the junction held 10 bases outside the gene matches. Looked up from germline, CDR1 is DFQATT and CDR2 is SNEGSKA (reference sequence). The CDR3 has 12 residues. The CDR3 region is CSATLGGVMKYF. CDR3 coding DNA: TGCAGTGCTACCCTCGGGGGGGTCATGAAGTACTTC.

The chain is built from TRBV7-6 and TRBJ1-1; D is unresolved. This CDR3 region has 13 residues. The germline V gene has CDR1 SGHVS and CDR2 FNYEAQ. Trimming pared 0 bases from V and 6 bases from J, leaving 8 bases between. CDR3 sequence (DNA): TGTGCCAGCAGCTTAGCGCCCGATTCTGAAGCTTTCTTT. Translated, it gives CASSLAPDSEAFF.

The chain has TRBV24-1 and TRBJ1-5; TRBD1 agrees at 10 bases. V shed 3 bases, J shed 9 bases, and the junction held 4 bases outside the gene matches. The germline gives CDR1 KGHDR, CDR2 SFDVKD. The length of the CDR3 is 14 residues. CDR3 bases: TGTGCCACCAGTGATGGACAGGGGGTTTTGCCCCAGCATTTT. Its protein product is CATSDGQGVLPQHF.

The chain couples TRBV29-1 to TRBJ1-2, with D unclear. The V gene's germline CDR1 is SQVTM and CDR2 ANQGSEA. The germline V and J ends were trimmed by 2 bases and 4 bases, with 8 bases remaining between them. The CDR3 extends over 12 amino acids. CDR3 region: CSVELGSYGYTF. For the CDR3, the DNA is TGCAGCGTTGAACTGGGGAGCTATGGCTACACCTTC. The whole variable domain, remainder taken from reference TRBV29-1 and TRBJ1-2, is SAVISQKPSRDICQRGTSLTIQCQVDSQVTMMFWYRQQPGQSLTLIATANQGSEATYESGFVIDKFPISRPNLTFSTLTVSNMSPEDSSIYLCSVELGSYGYTFGSGTRLTVV.

V usage is TRBV20-1 and J usage is TRBJ1-1, with D uncertain. Looked up from germline, CDR1 is DFQATT and CDR2 is SNEGSKA (reference sequence). The CDR3 is 11 amino acids. Trimming shortened V by 4 bases and J by 3 bases, and 6 bases separated the two germline ends. The CDR3 sequence: CSATRYTEAFF. The CDR3 DNA is TGCAGTGCTACCCGATACACTGAAGCTTTCTTT.